This T cell receptor (beta chain) was recovered during a study of shared clonotypes between healthy human individuals (dated by TCRdb to 2020 to 2021). Regarding the complete study: The cohort comprised a couple of women and a few men aged 18 to 49 years. Different laboratories and diverse techniques were used to prepare libraries and sequence TCR repertoires, to increase sequencing depth and limit assay-specific biases. Blood TCR repertoires of about five healthy adults were deeply sequenced to estimate repertoire size and the extent of clonotype sharing between individuals. Per donor, leukapheresis produced somewhere between about 0.94 and 10 billion PBMCs. For each donor, three plates each were used for CD4 naive and CD4 memory, two plates were used for CD8 naive, and one plate was used for CD8 memory.

Note on this clone: Its specific antigen is unknown. No qualities accompany the bases; no much larger clone lies one base away.

From its cysteine to its phenylalanine, the CDR3 spans 13 amino acids. Only CDR3 DNA remains: 39 bases, in frame from the first base. CDR1 and CDR2 (SNHLY, FYNNEI) derive from the germline V gene. Trimming costs V 7 bases and J 10 bases, and their ends lie 17 bases apart. What the research found in general, with its limitations: Pairwise subsampling indicated that sequencing depth was expected to affect the degree of clonotype sharing among donors. Even with the large sequencing depth, rarefaction of the sorted-subset datasets indicated that sequencing was incomplete. Because the study included only a small number of donors, the genetic and exposure-history diversity represented was limited. Sampling was limited to blood, and TCR repertoires in tissue likely differ from TCR repertoires in blood. Larger estimated clonotype richness was generally found for naive subsets than for memory subsets. When a few donors were compared, the shared fraction of clonotypes was about 5.4% for naive CD4, less than 4% for naive CD8, about 2.5% for memory CD4, and 0.3% to 0.5% for memory CD8. Clonotypes shared by all four sorted-subset donors showed higher generation probabilities than non-shared clonotypes.

TCR CDR3 regions were amplified from genomic DNA by multiplex PCR using the deep immunoSEQ assay. Extracted genomic DNA from each cell subset was spread evenly across all wells of several immunoSEQ 96-well plates, with each plate serving as a replicate. For sorted subsets, around 0.2 ug of genomic DNA, equivalent to some 30,000 T cell genomes, went into each replicate PCR. Purified libraries were measured with a Qubit 3.0 fluorometer, size-checked on a Bioanalyzer 2100, and measured again with the KAPA Library Quantification kit. Every immunoSEQ 96-well plate was sequenced on a dedicated single-read 150-cycle Illumina NextSeq 550 flow cell. The paper's data handling went like this. Because only junctional sequences without quality scores were contained in the immunoSEQ output, filtering matching that applied to full-length reads could not be performed. To assign V/J genes and CDR3, sequences were annotated using PyIR, a Python wrapper for IgBLAST v1.9, with IMGT germline references. Reads with weak V/J assignments (E-value above 1e-6), missing CDR3, stop codons, out-of-frame junctions, or ambiguous translated residues were removed. A V3J clonotype was defined by an identical inferred V gene, J gene, and CDR3 amino acid sequence. To compute the percentage overlap between repertoires, the number of shared unique clonotypes was divided by the size of the smaller repertoire. Richness of each repertoire was evaluated using RTK rarefaction, the Chao1 estimator, and Recon v2.1 estimates of unobserved clonotypes. Generation probabilities for all TCRbeta clonotypes obtained by the gDNA method from a handful of donors were computed using OLGA. In TCRdb, the immuneACCESS table is reduced to in-frame sequences with V and J assigned. These tables do not hold every clone; where another copy was compared, an unresolved V gene accounts for under half, and the others remain unexplained. The D gene and trimming were derived from the DNA, and the V and J assignments and clone size from that table. Here the sample has approximately 2.1 million clones; about 92% occur a single time. The ten most abundant clones make up approximately 0.4% of the sample.

Healthy HIV-negative adults with no recently reported acute infections or vaccinations were included as donors. Only Caucasian adults living in Nashville, Tennessee, USA were represented among the donors. Magnetic negative selection was used to enrich CD4+ T cells, after which naive cells were positively selected on CD45RA and the negative fraction became the memory subset. After blood collection by leukapheresis, PBMCs were isolated using Ficoll-Histopaque density gradient centrifugation and then cryopreserved in the vapor phase of liquid nitrogen. Analytical flow cytometry was used to check the purity and quantity of every magnetically sorted T cell population. Each sorted fraction had its genomic DNA isolated and then quantified by UV absorbance on a Nanodrop 2000c.

The TCR originated in a man between 18 and 35 years old in good health. Some clones in this sample may be carry-over from other donors' samples. The sample was naive CD4+ T cells from PBMCs. This specimen's cell subset or site label, per the study, means: CD45RA+ positively selected. The sequence is built from TRBV2 and TRBJ2-1; TRBD2 is a weak D gene call, 6 bases matching. The nucleotide sequence reads as follows: TGTGCCAGCATTTACGGGAGCGTTGGGGAGCAGTTCTTC. It translates as CASIYGSVGEQFF.